This T cell receptor beta chain derives from a study of T cell responses to AZD1222 COVID-19 vaccine. Study results and caveats: At baseline, just six AZD1222 recipients tested seropositive. Among spike-specific TCRs, nearly half reportedly target unmutated variant regions. No day 14 peak samples; only post-peak repertoires were characterized.

Recipients boosted at about 4 weeks or about 12 weeks are pooled. Remarks on this clone: Its antigen is still unknown.

Using immunoSEQ multiplex PCR, the repertoire was profiled, and TCRdb retains in-frame clones only, with some absent. The sample lists roughly 120,000 clones, 70% to 90% seen once, with about 16% in the top ten. The starting material was peripheral blood, obtained 28 days after the second AZD1222 dose. The TCR was taken from an adult who received the AZD1222 COVID-19 vaccine.

CDR3 sequence: CASSQDQGPANYGYTF. The CDR3, as DNA: TGTGCCAGCAGCCAAGATCAGGGGCCGGCTAACTATGGCTACACCTTC. The chain employs TRBV3-1 (or the pseudogene TRBV3-2) and TRBJ1-2; possible D gene TRBD1, 6 bases. The CDR3 totals 16 residues. Per germline, CDR1 LGHDT and CDR2 YNNKEL (reference sequence). V lost 0 bases, J lost 0 bases, and 11 bases lay in between.